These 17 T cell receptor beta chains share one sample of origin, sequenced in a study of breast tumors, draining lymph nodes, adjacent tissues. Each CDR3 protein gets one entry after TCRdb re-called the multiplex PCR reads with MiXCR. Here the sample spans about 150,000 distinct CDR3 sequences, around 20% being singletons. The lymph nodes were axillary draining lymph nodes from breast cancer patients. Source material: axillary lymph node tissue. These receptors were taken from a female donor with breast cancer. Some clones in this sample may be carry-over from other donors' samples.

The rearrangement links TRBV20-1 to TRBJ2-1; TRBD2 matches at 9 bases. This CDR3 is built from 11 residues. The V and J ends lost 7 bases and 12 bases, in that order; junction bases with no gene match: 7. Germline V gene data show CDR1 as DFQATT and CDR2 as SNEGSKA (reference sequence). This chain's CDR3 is CSDKAGGVQFF. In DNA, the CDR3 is TGCAGTGATAAGGCGGGAGGGGTGCAGTTCTTC.

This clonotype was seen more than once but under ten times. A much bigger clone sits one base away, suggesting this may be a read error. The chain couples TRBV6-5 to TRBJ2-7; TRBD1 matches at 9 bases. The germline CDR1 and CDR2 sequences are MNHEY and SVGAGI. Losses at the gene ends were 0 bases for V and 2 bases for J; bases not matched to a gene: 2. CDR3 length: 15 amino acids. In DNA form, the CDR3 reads TGTGCCAGCAGTTACTCGGGACAGGGCCCCTACGAGCAGTACTTC. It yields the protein CASSYSGQGPYEQYF.

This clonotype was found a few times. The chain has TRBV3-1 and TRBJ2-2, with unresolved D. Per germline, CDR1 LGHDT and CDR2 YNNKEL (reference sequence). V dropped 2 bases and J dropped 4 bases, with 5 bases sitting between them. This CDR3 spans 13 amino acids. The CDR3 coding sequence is TGTGCCAGCAGCCAAACCTCCACCGGGGAGCTGTTTTTT. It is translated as CASSQTSTGELFF.

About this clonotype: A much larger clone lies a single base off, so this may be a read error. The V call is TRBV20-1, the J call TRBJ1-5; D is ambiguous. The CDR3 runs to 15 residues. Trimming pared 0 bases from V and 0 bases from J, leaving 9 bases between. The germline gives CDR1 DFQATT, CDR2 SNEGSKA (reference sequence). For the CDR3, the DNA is TGCAGTGCTAGAGAGTGGCGTAATAGCAATCAGCCCCAGCATTTT. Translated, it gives CSAREWRNSNQPQHF.

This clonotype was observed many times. CDR3 in DNA: TGCGCCAGCAGCTTGGAACAGGGACGTCAAGAGACCCAGTACTTC. Translating gives CASSLEQGRQETQYF. The chain has TRBV5-1 and TRBJ2-5; D perhaps matches TRBD1 (6 bases). The CDR3 totals 15 residues. Trimming stripped 0 bases from V and 2 bases from J, with 11 bases between. Germline CDR1 reads SGHRS; CDR2 reads YFSETQ.

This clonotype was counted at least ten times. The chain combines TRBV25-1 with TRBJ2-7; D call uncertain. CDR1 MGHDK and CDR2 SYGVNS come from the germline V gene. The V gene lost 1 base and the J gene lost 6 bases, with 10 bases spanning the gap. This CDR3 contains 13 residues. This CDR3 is CASSESVHREQYF. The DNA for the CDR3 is TGTGCCAGCAGTGAATCGGTCCATCGCGAGCAGTACTTC.

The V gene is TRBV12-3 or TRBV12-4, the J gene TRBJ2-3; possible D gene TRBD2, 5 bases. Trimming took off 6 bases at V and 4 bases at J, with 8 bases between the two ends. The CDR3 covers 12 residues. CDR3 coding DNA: TGTGCCAGCAGGGGAGCCGCAGATACGCAGTATTTT. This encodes CASRGAADTQYF.

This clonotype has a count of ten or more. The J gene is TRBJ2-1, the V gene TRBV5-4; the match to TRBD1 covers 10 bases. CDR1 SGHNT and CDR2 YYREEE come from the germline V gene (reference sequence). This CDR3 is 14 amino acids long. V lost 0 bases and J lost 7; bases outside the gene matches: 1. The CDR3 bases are TGTGCCAGCAGCTTGGTGGACAGGGGGAATGAGCAGTTCTTC. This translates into CASSLVDRGNEQFF. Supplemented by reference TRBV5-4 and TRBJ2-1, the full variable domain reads ETGVTQSPTHLIKTRGQQVTLRCSSQSGHNTVSWYQQALGQGPQFIFQYYREEENGRGNFPPRFSGLQFPNYSSELNVNALELDDSALYLCASSLVDRGNEQFFGPGTRLTVL.

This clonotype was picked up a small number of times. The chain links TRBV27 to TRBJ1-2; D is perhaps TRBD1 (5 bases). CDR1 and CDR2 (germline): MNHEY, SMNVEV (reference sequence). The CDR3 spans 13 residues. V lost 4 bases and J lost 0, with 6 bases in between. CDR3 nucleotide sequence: TGTGCCAGCAGTTCGACAGCTAACTATGGCTACACCTTC. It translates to CASSSTANYGYTF.

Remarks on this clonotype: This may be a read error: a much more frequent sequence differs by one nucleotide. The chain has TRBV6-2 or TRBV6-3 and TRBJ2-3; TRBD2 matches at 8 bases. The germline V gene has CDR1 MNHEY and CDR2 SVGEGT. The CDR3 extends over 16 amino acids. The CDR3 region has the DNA TGTTCCAGCAGTAAGCTAGCGGGTTTCTCTACAGATACGCAGTATTTT. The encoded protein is CSSSKLAGFSTDTQYF.

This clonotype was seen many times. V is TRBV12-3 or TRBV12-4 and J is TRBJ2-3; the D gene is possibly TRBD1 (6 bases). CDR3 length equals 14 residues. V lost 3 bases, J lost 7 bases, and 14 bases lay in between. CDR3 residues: CASSFGQGSYTQYF. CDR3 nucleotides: TGTGCCAGCAGTTTTGGTCAGGGGAGTTATACGCAGTATTTT.

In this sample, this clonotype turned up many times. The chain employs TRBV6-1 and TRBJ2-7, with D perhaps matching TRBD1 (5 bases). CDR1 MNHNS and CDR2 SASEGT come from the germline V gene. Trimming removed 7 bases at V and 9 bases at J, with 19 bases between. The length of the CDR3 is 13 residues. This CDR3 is CASNGRARLWQYF. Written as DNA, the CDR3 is TGTGCCAGCAACGGCAGGGCGAGGCTATGGCAGTACTTC.

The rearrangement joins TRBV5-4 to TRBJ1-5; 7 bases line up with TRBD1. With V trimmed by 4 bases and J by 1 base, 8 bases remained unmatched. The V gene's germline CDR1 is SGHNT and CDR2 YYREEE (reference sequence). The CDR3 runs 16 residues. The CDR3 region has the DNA TGTGCCAGCAGCCCCAACAGGGGAGGGAGCAATCAGCCCCAGCATTTT. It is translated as CASSPNRGGSNQPQHF.

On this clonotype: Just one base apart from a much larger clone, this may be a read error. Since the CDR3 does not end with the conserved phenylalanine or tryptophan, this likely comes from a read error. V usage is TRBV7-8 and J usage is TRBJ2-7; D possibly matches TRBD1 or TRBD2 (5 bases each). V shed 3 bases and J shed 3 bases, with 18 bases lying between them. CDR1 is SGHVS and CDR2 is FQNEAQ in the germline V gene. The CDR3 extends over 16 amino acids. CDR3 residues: CASSLGGGVSYYEQYL. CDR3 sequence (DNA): TGTGCCAGCAGCTTGGGTGGGGGAGTAAGCTACTACGAGCAGTACCTC.

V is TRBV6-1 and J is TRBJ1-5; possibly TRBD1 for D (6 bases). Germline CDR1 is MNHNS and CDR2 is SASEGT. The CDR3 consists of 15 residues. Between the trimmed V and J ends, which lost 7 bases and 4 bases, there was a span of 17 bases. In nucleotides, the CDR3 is TGTGCCAGCACCTACGCTCTCACAGGGAATCAGCCCCAGCATTTT. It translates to CASTYALTGNQPQHF.

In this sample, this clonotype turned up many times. The DNA of the CDR3 is TGCAGTGCTAGAGTTGGGGGGCTAGGAGAGACCCAGTACTTC. Protein sequence: CSARVGGLGETQYF. The rearrangement joins TRBV20-1 to TRBJ2-5, with D possibly called TRBD1 or TRBD2 (6 bases each). The CDR3 contains 14 residues. Trimming shortened V by 1 base and J by 4 bases, and 13 bases separated the two germline ends. Germline values: CDR1 DFQATT, CDR2 SNEGSKA (reference sequence).

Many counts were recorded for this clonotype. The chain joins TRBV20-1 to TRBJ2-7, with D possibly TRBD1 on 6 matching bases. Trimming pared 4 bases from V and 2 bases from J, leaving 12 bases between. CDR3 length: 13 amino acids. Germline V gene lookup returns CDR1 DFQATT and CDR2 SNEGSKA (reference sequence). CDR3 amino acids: CSAKGQSTYEQYF. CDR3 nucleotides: TGCAGTGCTAAAGGACAGTCGACCTACGAGCAGTACTTC.